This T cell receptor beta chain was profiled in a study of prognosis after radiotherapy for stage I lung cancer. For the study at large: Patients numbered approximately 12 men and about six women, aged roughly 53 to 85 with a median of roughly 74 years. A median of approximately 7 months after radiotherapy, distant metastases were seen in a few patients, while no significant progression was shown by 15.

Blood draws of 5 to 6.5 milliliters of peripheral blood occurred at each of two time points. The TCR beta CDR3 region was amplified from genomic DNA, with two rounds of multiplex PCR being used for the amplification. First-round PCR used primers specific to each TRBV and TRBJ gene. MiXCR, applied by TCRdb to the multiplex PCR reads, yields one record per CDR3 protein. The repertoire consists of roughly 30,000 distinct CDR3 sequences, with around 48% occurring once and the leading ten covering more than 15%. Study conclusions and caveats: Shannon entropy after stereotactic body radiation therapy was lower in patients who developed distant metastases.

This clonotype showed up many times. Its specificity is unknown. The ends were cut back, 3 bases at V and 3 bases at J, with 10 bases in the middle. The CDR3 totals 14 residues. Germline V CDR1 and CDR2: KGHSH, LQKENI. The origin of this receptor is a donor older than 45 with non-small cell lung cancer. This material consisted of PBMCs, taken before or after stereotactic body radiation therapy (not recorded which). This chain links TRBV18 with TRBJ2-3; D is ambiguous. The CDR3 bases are TGTGCCAGCTCACCGGATCCAAGGACAGATACGCAGTATTTT. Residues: CASSPDPRTDTQYF.